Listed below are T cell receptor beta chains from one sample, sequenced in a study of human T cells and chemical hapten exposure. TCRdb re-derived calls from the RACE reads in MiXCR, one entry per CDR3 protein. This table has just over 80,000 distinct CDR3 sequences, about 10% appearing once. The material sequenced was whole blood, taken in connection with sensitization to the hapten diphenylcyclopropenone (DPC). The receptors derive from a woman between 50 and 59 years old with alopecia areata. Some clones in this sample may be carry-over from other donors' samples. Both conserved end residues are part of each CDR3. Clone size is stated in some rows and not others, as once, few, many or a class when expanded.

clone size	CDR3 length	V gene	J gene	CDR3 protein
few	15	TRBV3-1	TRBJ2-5	CASSQASQRQETQYF
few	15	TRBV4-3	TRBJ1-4	CASSQDVAENEKLFF
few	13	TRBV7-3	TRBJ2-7	CASSPTGGYEQYF
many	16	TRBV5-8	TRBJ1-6	CASSITRTGPNSPLHF
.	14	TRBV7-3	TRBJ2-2	CASSTTLNTGELFF
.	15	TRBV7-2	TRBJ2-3	CASSLTLLGTDTQYF
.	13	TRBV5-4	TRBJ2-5	CASSLDRGETQYF
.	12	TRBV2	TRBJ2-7	CASRDFTYEQYF
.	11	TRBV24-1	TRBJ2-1	CATSHRNEQFF
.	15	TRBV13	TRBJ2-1	CASSSTGTLSDEQFF
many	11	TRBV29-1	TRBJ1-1	CSASSPTEAFF
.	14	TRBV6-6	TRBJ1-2	CASRPEGWPSGYTF
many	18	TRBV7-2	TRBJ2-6	CASSPRSGAYSGANVLTF
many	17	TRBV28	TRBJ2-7	CASSDHPGTRPPYEQYF
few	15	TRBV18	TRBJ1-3	CASSTTGSPGNTIYF
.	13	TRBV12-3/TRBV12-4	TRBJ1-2	CASSTGQGYGYTF
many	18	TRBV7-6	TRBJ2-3	CASSPGTSGGVLTDTQYF
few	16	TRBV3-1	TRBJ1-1	CASSPSRGGGLVEAFF
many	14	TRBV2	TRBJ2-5	CASSAGTSYETQYF
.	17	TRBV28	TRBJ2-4	CASSLPASGTRRNIQYF
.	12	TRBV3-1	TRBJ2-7	CASSFLDYEQYF
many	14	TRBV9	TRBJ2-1	CASSPRRLRNEQFF
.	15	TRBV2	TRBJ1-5	CASRDTGALGQPQHF
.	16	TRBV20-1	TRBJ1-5	CSARDPTGVGNQPQHF
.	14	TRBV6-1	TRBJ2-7	CASSGTGSSYEQYF
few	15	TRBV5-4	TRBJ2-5	CASSFIGTREETQYF
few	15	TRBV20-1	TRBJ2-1	CSARRSGRGVGEQFF
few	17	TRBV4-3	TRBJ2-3	CASSQDASGGVIDTQYF
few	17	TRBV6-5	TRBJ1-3	CASSNRDRGLGGNTIYF
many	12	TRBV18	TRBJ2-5	CASSLSRETQYF
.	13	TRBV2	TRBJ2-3	CAGRTASTDTQYF
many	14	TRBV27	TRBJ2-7	CASSLELSSYEQYF
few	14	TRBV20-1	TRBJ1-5	CSARDADSNQPQHF
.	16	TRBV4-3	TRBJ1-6	CASSLQARRERYPLHF
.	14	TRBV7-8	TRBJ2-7	CASSAGTGAYEQYF